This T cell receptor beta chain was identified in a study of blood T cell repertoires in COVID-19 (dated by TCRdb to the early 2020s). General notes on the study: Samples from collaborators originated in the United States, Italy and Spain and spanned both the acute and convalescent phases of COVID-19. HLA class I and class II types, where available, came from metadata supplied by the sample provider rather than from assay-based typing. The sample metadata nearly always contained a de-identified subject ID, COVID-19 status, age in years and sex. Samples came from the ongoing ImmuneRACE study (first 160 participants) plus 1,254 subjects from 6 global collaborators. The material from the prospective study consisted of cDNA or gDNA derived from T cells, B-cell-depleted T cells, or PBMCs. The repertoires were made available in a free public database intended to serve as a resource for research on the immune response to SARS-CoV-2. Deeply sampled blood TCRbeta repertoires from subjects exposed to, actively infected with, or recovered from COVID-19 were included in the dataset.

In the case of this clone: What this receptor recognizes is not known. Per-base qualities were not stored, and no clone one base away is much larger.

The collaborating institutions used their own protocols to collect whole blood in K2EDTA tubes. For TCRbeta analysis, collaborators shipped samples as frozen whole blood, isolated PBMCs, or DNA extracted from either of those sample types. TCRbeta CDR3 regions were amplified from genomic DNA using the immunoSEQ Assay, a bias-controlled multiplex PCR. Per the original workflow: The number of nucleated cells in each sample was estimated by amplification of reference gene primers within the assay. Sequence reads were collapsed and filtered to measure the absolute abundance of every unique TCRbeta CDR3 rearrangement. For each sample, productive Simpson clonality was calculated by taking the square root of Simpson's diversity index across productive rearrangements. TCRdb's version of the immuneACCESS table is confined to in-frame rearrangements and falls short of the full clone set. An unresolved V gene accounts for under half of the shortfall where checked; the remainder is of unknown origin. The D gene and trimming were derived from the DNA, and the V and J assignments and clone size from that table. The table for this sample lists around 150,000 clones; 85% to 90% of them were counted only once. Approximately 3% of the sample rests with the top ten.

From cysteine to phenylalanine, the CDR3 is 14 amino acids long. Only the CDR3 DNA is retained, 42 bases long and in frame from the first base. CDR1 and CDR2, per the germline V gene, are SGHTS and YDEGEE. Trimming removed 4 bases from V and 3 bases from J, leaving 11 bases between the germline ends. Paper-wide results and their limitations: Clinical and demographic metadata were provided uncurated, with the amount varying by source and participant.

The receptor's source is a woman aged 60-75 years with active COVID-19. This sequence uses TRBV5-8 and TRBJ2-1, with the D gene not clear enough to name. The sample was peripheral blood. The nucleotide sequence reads TGTGCCAGCAGCACCAGTGTGTTCTACAATGAGCAGTTCTTC. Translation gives CASSTSVFYNEQFF. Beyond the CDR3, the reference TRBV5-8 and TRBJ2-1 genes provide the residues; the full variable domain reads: EAGVTQSPTHLIKTRGQQATLRCSPISGHTSVYWYQQALGLGLQFLLWYDEGEERNRGNFPPRFSGRQFPNYSSELNVNALELEDSALYLCASSTSVFYNEQFFGPGTRLTVL.